Shown below are 6 T cell receptor beta chains from a single sample sequenced in a study of graft-versus-host responses after intestinal transplantation. Libraries were prepared by immunoSEQ multiplex PCR; TCRdb keeps only in-frame clonotypes and omits some of them. Of around 11,000 clones listed, under 80% are singletons. Tissue processing of the graft released intraepithelial and lamina propria lymphocytes from it. Sequenced material: ileum tissue, taken 23 days after intestinal transplant. The receptors were gathered from a human patient who received an intestinal transplant, so some T cells may come from the graft donor.

The chain links TRBV19 to TRBJ2-7, with D perhaps TRBD1 (5 bases). The CDR3 covers 15 residues. Germline V gene data show CDR1 as LNHDA and CDR2 as SQIVND (reference sequence). V lost 3 bases and J lost 5, with 17 bases in between. The CDR3 here is CASSIWTRGVHEQYF. The CDR3, as DNA: TGTGCCAGTAGTATCTGGACAAGGGGTGTTCACGAGCAGTACTTC.

The V gene is TRBV25-1, the J gene TRBJ1-6; D is undetermined. Germline CDR1 and CDR2: MGHDK and SYGVNS. With 3 bases removed from V and 7 bases from J, the gap between germline ends came to 4 bases. The CDR3 has 12 amino acids. CDR3 bases: TGTGCCAGCAGTGATCCCAATTCACCCCTCCACTTT. This sequence encodes CASSDPNSPLHF.

The chain links TRBV29-1 to TRBJ2-1; TRBD1 or TRBD2 may be the D gene (5 bases each). Trimming pared 6 bases from V and 13 bases from J, leaving 16 bases between. CDR1 SQVTM and CDR2 ANQGSEA come from the germline V gene. The CDR3 has 11 residues. The CDR3 coding sequence is TGCAGCGTGGGGACGGGGCCGAACCAGTTCTTC. The encoded protein is CSVGTGPNQFF.

The chain has TRBV28 and TRBJ2-1; perhaps TRBD2 as D (6 bases). CDR1 is MDHEN, CDR2 SYDVKM, per germline. CDR3 length: 16 amino acids. Trimming left V 3 bases short and J 0 bases short, with 12 bases between. In DNA, the CDR3 is TGTGCCAGCAGTTTTAGCGGATCAAGCTCCTACAATGAGCAGTTCTTC. Encoded protein: CASSFSGSSSYNEQFF.

The CDR3 region is CASSLVRNRGDEQFF. Written as DNA, the CDR3 is TGTGCCAGCAGCTTAGTTAGGAACAGGGGCGATGAGCAGTTCTTC. The rearrangement joins TRBV13 to TRBJ2-1; 7 bases map to TRBD1. Germline CDR1 is PRHDT and CDR2 is FYEKMQ (reference sequence). This CDR3 contains 15 residues. J lost 8 bases, V lost 1 base, and 8 bases had no gene match. The complete variable domain, with remaining parts taken from reference TRBV13 and TRBJ2-1, reads AAGVIQSPRHLIKEKRETATLKCYPIPRHDTVYWYQQGPGQDPQFLISFYEKMQSDKGSIPDRFSAQQFSDYHSELNMSSLELGDSALYFCASSLVRNRGDEQFFGPGTRLTVL.

V is TRBV4-3 and J is TRBJ1-1, with a tentative D call TRBD1 (6 bases). This CDR3 comprises 15 residues. Per germline, CDR1 LGHNA and CDR2 YSLEER. V shed 2 bases and J shed 4 bases, with 14 bases lying between them. The chain's CDR3 is CASSQTGGGTTEAFF. CDR3 coding DNA: TGCGCCAGCAGCCAAACCGGAGGGGGGACCACTGAAGCTTTCTTT.